This T cell receptor beta chain was retrieved from a study of shared clonotypes between healthy human individuals. Some clones are missing from TCRdb's copy, which holds only in-frame ones; the method was immunoSEQ multiplex PCR. The sample has under 2,500,000 clones, more than 90% seen once. The sequence was obtained from a man aged 18 to 30 in good health. The specimen was naive CD4+ T cells sorted from blood. The subset was: CD45RA+ positively selected.

CDR3 nucleotide sequence: TGTGCCAGCAGTTACTCGGGCAGGGGGGATGGCTACACCTTC. This translates into CASSYSGRGDGYTF. V is TRBV6-5 and J is TRBJ1-2, with 7 bases lining up with TRBD1. CDR1 and CDR2 (germline): MNHEY, SVGAGI. CDR3 length: 14 residues. The trim removed 0 bases at V and 6 bases at J, leaving 4 bases unmatched.